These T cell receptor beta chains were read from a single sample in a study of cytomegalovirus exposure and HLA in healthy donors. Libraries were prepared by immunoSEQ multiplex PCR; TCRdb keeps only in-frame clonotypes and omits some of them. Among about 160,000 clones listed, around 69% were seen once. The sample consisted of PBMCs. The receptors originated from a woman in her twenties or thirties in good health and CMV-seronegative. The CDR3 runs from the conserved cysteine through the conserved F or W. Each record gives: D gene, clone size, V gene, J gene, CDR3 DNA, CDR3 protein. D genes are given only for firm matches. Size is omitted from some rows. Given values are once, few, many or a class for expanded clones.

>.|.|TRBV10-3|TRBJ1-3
TGTGCCATCAGTGAGTCAAGGGCGGGTTTCTCTGGAAACACCATATATTTT
CAISESRAGFSGNTIYF
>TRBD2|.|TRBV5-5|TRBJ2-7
TGTGCCAGCAGCGCCTGGCGCGGGGAGGGACACGAGCAGTACTTC
CASSAWRGEGHEQYF
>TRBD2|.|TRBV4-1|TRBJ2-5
TGCGCCAGCAGCCAGGTAGCGGGCCAAGAGACCCAGTACTTC
CASSQVAGQETQYF
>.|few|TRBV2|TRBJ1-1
TGTGCCAGCACAGTTTCGGTAGGGGGGGACACTGAAGCTTTCTTT
CASTVSVGGDTEAFF
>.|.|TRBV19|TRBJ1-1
TGTGCCAGTAGTGAGGACAGATTAAAAGCTTTCTTT
CASSEDRLKAFF
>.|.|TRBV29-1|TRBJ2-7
TGCAGCGTTGAAGGGCTGCCTCCTTCCTACGAGCAGTACTTC
CSVEGLPPSYEQYF
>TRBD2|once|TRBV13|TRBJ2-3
TGTGCCAGCAGCTTAAGTTCTAGCGGGACAGATACGCAGTATTTT
CASSLSSSGTDTQYF
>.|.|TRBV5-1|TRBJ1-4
TGCGCCAGCAGCTTGGTGGGGGCGGGTAATGAAAAACTGTTTTTT
CASSLVGAGNEKLFF
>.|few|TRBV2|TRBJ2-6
TGTGCCAGCAGTGGAGGAGGGGCCAACGTCCTGACTTTC
CASSGGGANVLTF
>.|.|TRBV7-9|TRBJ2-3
TGTGCCAGCAGCTTAGGGTCCTCCCCAGGGGATACGCAGTATTTT
CASSLGSSPGDTQYF
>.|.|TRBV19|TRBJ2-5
TGTGCCAGTAGTATACGGCTAGCGGAGACCCAGTACTTC
CASSIRLAETQYF
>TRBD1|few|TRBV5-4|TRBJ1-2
TGTGCCAGCAGCTACGCAGGGGGCAAGGGCTACCCCTTC
CASSYAGGKGYPF
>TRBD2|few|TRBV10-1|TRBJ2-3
TGCGCCAGCAGTGAAAGAGCCCCCGGGAGGGCAGATACGCAGTATTTT
CASSERAPGRADTQYF
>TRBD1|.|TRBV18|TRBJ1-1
TGTGCCAGCTCACCCCAGGGGGGCCTGGGCACTGAAGCTTTCTTT
CASSPQGGLGTEAFF
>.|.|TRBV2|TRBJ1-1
TGTGCCAGCAGTGTTACGGAGGGCACTGAAGCTTTCTTT
CASSVTEGTEAFF
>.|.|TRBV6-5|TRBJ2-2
TGTGCCAGCAGTACCCTAACCGGGGAGCTGTTTTTT
CASSTLTGELFF
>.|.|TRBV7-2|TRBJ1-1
TGTGCCAGCAGCTTGGGGGCGTTAGTCACTGAAGCTTTCTTT
CASSLGALVTEAFF
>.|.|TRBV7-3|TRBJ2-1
TGTGCCAGCAGCTTAGGCGCGGGCCTGACATTCTACAATGAGCAGTTCTTC
CASSLGAGLTFYNEQFF
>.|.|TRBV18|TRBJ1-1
TGTGCCAGCTCAAGGGACATGAACACTGAAGCTTTCTTT
CASSRDMNTEAFF
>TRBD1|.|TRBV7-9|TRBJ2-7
TGTGCCAGCAGCGCTACGGACAGGGACTCTTCCTACGAGCAGTACTTC
CASSATDRDSSYEQYF
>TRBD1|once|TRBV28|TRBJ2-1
TGTGCCAGCGGAGACAGGGGATTTTACAATGAGCAGTTCTTC
CASGDRGFYNEQFF
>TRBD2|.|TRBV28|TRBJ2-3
TGTGCCAGCAGTTTATTGGCTAGCGGGGAAGGCACAGATACGCAGTATTTT
CASSLLASGEGTDTQYF
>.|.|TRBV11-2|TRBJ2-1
TGTGCTACCGCCGGCGACATCTACAATGAGCAGTTCTTC
CATAGDIYNEQFF
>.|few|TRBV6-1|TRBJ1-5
TGTGCCAGCAGCGCAGGGATTCAGCCCCAGCATTTT
CASSAGIQPQHF
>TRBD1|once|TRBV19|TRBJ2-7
TGTGCCAGTAGTAAGGACGGACAGGGTGTAGTAGAGCAGTACTTC
CASSKDGQGVVEQYF
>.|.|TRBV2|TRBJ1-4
TGTGCCAGCAGTGAAAACGGCCAGAGGTATGAAAAACTGTTTTTT
CASSENGQRYEKLFF
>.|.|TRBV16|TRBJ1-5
TGTGCCAGCACCCACCGCTGGGGGGGGCGCAAGAATCAGCCCCAGCATTTT
CASTHRWGGRKNQPQHF
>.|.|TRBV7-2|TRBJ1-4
TGTGCCAGCAGCTCGGGGGGGGCTAATGAAAAACTGTTTTTT
CASSSGGANEKLFF
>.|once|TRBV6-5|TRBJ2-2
TGTGCCACGAAGGGGCAAACGAACACCGGGGAGCTGTTTTTT
CATKGQTNTGELFF
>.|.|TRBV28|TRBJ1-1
TGTGCCAGCAGTTTAAGGCGGGGGCCAATCAACACTGAAGCTTTCTTT
CASSLRRGPINTEAFF
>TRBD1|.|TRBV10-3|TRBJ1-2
TGTGCCGTAGGGGGCGTACGTGGCTACACCTTC
CAVGGVRGYTF
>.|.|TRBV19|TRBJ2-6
TGTGCCAGTAGCTCACAGGGTTTGAATGGGGCCAACGTCCTGACTTTC
CASSSQGLNGANVLTF
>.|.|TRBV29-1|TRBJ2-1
TGCAGCACTGGACAGACCGAGAACAATGAGCAGTTCTTC
CSTGQTENNEQFF
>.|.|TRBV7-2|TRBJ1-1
TGTGCCAGCAGCTTTAGGGGCGCTGAAGCTTTCTTT
CASSFRGAEAFF
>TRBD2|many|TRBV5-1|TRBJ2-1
TGCGCCAGCAGCTCCAGCGGGGGGTACAATGAGCAGTTCTTC
CASSSSGGYNEQFF
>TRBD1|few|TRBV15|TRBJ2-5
TGTGCCACCAGCAGAGATACAGGGGGTTATGAGACCCAGTACTTC
CATSRDTGGYETQYF
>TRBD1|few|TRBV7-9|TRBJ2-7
TGTGCCAGCAGCTTGGGGACAGCTTCCCTCGAGCAGTACTTC
CASSLGTASLEQYF
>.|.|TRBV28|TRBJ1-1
TGTGCCAGCAGAATCCCATTATCCCTAGGGGACACTGAAGCTTTCTTT
CASRIPLSLGDTEAFF
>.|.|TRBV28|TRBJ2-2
TGTGCCAGCAGTTTAATAAGGGGCGGGGAGCTGTTTTTT
CASSLIRGGELFF
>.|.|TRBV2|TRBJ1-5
TGTGCCAGCAGTGCTGACGGGGATCAGCCCCAGCATTTT
CASSADGDQPQHF
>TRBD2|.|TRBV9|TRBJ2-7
TGTGCCAGCAGCGCCCGAGCGGGAAACTCCCCCGAGCAGTACTTC
CASSARAGNSPEQYF
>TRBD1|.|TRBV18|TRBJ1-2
TGTGCCAGTTCACAGACAGGGGACTATGGCTACACCTTC
CASSQTGDYGYTF
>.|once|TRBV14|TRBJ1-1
TGTGCCAGCAACTACCAGGGGTCGGGTGAAGCTTTCTTT
CASNYQGSGEAFF
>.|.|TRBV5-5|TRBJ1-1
TGTGCCAGCAGCTTGACAGCAGACACTGAAGCTTTCTTT
CASSLTADTEAFF
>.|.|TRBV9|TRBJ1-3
TGTGCCAGCAGCCCGTTCTCTAATACTGGAAACACCATATATTTT
CASSPFSNTGNTIYF
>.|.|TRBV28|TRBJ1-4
TGTGCCAGCAGTTCGACTCAAGTTATTGAAAAACTGTTTTTT
CASSSTQVIEKLFF
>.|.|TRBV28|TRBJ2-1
TGTGCCAGCAGAGGGGCCTACAATGAGCAGTTCTTC
CASRGAYNEQFF
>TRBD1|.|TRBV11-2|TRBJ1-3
TGTGCCAGCAGCTTAGAAAAGGGGGCCTTTGGAAACACCATATATTTT
CASSLEKGAFGNTIYF
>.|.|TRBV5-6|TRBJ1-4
TGTGCCAGCAGCCTGTTGGGGGGGGAGTACAGACTAGACGAAAAACTGTTTTTT
CASSLLGGEYRLDEKLFF
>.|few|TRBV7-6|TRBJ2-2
TGTGCCAGCAGCTTACAGGGTATCACCGGGGAGCTGTTTTTT
CASSLQGITGELFF